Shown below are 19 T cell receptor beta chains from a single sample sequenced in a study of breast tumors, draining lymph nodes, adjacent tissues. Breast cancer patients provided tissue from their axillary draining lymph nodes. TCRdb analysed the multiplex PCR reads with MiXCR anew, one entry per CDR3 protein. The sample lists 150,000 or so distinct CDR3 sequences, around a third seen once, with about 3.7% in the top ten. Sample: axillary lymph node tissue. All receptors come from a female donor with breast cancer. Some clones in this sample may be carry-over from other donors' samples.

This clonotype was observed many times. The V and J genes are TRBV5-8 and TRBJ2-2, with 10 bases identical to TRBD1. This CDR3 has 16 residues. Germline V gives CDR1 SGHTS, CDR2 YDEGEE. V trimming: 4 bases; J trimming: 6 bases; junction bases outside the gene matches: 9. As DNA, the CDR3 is TGTGCCAGCAGCGGGAGACAGGGGGCCTTCGCCGGGGAGCTGTTTTTT. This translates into CASSGRQGAFAGELFF.

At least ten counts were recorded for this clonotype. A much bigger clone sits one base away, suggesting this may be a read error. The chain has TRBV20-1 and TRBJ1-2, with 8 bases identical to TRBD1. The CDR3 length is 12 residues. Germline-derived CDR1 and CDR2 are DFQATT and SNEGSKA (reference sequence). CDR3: CSASQGAKGSTF. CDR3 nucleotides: TGCAGTGCCAGCCAGGGGGCGAAGGGCTCCACCTTC.

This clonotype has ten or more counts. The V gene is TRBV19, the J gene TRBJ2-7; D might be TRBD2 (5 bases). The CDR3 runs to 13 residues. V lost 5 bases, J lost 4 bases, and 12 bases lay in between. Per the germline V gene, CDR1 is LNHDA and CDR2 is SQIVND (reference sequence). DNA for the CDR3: TGTGCCAGTAGTTCGGCGGGTGGATACGAGCAGTACTTC. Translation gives CASSSAGGYEQYF.

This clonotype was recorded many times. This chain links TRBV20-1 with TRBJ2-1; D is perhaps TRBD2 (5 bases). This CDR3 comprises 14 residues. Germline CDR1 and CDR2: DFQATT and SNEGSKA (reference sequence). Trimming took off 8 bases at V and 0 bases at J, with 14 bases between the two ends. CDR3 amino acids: CSYPGKSSYNEQFF. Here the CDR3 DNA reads TGCAGTTACCCGGGGAAAAGCTCCTACAATGAGCAGTTCTTC.

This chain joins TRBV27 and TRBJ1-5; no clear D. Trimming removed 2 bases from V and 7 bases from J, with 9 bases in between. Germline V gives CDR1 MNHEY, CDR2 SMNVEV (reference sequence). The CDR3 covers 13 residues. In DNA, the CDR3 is TGTGCCAGCAGTTTAGGTGTCTGGCAGCCCCAGCATTTT. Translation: CASSLGVWQPQHF.

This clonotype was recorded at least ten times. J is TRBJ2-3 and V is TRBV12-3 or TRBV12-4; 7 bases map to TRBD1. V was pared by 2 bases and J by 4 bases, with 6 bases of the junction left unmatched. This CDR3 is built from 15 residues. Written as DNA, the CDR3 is TGTGCCAGCAGTTTAAGAAACAGGGGCCCAGATACGCAGTATTTT. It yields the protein CASSLRNRGPDTQYF.

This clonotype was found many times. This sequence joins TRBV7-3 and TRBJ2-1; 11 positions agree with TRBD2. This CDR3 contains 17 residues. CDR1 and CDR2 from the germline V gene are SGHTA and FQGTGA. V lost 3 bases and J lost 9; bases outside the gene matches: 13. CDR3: CASSLAATSGGQAEQFF. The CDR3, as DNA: TGTGCCAGCAGCTTGGCCGCCACTAGCGGGGGCCAGGCTGAGCAGTTCTTC.

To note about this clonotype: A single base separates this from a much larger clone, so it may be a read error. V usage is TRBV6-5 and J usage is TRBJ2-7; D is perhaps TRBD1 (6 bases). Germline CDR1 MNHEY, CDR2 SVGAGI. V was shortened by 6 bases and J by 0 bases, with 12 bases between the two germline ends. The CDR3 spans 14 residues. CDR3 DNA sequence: TGTGCCAGCAGGCCCACAGGGAGCTCCTACGAGCAGTACTTC. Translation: CASRPTGSSYEQYF.

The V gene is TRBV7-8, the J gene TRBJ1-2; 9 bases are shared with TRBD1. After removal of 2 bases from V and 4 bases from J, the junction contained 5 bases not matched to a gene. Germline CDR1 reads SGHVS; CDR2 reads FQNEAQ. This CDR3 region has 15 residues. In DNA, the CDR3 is TGTGCCAGCAGCTTAAGGGACAGGGTAACCTATGGCTACACCTTC. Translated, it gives CASSLRDRVTYGYTF.

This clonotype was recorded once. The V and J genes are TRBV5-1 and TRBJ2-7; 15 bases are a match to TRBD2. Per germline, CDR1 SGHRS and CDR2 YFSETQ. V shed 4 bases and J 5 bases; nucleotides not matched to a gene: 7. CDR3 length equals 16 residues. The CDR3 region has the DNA TGCGCCAGCAGCACCGGGACTAGCGGGGGGCCCGACGAGCAGTACTTC. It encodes CASSTGTSGGPDEQYF.

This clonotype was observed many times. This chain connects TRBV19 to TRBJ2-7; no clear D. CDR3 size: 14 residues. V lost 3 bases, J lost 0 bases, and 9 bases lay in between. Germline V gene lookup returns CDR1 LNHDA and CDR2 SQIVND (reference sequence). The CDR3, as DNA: TGTGCCAGTAGTATGTCATCAACCTCCTACGAGCAGTACTTC. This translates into CASSMSSTSYEQYF.

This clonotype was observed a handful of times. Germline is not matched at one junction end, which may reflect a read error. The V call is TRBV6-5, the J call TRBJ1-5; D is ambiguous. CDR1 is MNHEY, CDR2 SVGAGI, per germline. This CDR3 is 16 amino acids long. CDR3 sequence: CASSHSRWAADQPQHF. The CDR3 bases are TGTGCCAGCAGTCACTCGAGGTGGGCCGCGGACCAGCCCCAGCATTTT.

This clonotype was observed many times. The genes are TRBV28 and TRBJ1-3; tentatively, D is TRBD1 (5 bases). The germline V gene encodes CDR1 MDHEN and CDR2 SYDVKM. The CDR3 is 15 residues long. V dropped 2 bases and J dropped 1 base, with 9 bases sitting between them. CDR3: CASSLRGGSGNTIYF. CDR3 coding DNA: TGTGCCAGCAGTTTACGGGGGGGTTCTGGAAACACCATATATTTT.

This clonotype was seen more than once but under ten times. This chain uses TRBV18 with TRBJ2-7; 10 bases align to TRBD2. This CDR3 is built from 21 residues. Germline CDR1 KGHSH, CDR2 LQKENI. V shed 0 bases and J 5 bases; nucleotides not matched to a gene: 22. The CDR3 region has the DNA TGTGCCAGCTCACCACCGCGGCCTATCCTAGCGGGAGCATCTGGCCGAGACGAGCAGTACTTC. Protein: CASSPPRPILAGASGRDEQYF.

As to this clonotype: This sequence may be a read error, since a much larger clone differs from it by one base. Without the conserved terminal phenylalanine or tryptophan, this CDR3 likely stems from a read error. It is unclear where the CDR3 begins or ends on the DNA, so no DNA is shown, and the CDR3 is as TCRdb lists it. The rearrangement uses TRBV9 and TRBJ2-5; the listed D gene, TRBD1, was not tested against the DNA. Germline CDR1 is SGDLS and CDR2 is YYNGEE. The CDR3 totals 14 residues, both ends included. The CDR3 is CASSVAGGLETQSS.

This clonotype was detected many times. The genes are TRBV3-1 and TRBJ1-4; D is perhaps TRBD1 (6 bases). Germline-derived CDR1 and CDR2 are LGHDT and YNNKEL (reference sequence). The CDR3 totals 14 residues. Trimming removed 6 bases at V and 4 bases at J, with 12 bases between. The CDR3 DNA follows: TGTGCCAGCAGGCCCTTGGACAGTAATGAAAAACTGTTTTTT. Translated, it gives CASRPLDSNEKLFF.

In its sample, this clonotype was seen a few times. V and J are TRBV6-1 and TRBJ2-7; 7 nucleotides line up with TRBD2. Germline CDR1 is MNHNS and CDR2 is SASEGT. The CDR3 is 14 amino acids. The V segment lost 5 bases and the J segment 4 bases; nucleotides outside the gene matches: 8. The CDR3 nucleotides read TGTGCCAGCAGTCTCCCCCCGGGGGGTTACGAGCAGTACTTC. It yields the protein CASSLPPGGYEQYF.

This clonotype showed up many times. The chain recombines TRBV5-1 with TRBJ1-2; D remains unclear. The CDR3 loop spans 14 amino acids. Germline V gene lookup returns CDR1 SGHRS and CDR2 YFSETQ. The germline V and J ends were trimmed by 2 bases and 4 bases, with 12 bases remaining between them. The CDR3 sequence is CASSLGQSSYGYTF. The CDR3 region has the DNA TGCGCCAGCAGCTTAGGTCAGAGTTCCTATGGCTACACCTTC.

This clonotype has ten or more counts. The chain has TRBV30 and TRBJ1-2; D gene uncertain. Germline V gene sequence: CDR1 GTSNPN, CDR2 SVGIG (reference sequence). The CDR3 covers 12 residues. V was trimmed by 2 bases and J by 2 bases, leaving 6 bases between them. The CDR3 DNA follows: TGTGCCTGGAGTCCTCAAAACTATGGCTACACCTTC. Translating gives CAWSPQNYGYTF.